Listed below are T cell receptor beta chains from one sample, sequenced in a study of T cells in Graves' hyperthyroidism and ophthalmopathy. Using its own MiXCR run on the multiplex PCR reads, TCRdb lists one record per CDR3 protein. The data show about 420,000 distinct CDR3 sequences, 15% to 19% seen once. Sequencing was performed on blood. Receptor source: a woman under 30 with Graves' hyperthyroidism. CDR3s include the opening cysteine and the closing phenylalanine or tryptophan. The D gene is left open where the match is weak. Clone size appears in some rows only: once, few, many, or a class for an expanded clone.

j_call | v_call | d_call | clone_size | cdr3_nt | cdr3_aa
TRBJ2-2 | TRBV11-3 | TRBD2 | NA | TGTGCCAGCAGCTCACGAGCGGGGGGGCCCAACACCGGGGAGCTGTTTTTT | CASSSRAGGPNTGELFF
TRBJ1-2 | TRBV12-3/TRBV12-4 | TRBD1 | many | TGTGCCAGCAGTTTAGGGGGACAGGTGGATAACTATGGCTACACCTTC | CASSLGGQVDNYGYTF
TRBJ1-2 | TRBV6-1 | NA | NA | TGTGCCAGCAGGCACCAGAGGGATACTAACTATGGCTACACCTTC | CASRHQRDTNYGYTF
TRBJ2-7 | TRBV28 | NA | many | TGTGCCAGCAGTTTCCGAGGGGGAACTTTCTACGAGCAGTACTTC | CASSFRGGTFYEQYF
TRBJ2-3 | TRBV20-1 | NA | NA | TGCAGTGCTAGGGGGGAATATGGCACAGATACGCAGTATTTT | CSARGEYGTDTQYF
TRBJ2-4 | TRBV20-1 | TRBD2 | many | TGCAGTGCTAGACCCTTTATAGCGGGAGGGAACATTCAGTACTTC | CSARPFIAGGNIQYF
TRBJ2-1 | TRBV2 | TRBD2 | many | TGTGCCAGCAGCGTCCTTTTTGCTAGCGGGAAGGGTGAGCAGTTCTTC | CASSVLFASGKGEQFF
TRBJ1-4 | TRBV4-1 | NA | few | TGCGCCAGCACCCTGACCCCAAATGAAAAACTGTTTTTT | CASTLTPNEKLFF
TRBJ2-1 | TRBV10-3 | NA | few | TGTGCCATCAGAAATAACGGCAGGGGAGGGGGCAATGAGCAGTTCTTC | CAIRNNGRGGGNEQFF
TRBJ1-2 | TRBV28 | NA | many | TGTGCCAGCACTGAACAGGGATTTTACGGCTACACCTTC | CASTEQGFYGYTF
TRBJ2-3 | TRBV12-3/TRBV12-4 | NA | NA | TGTGCCAGCACCTTAGTGAGGGGTACGCAGTATTTT | CASTLVRGTQYF
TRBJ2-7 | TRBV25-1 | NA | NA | TGTGCCAGCAGTGAATTGAATAGTTACGATGGGGGCTACGAGCAGTACTTC | CASSELNSYDGGYEQYF
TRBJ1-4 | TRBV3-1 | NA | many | TGTGCCAGCAGCCCCCGCGGGGGCGAGAATGAAAAACTGTTTTTT | CASSPRGGENEKLFF
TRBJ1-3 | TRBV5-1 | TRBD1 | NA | TGCGCCAGCAGCCCACGGACAGGGGTTGGAAACACCATATATTTT | CASSPRTGVGNTIYF
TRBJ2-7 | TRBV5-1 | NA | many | TGCGCCAGCAGCTTTAACCTGGGGGAGCAGTACTTC | CASSFNLGEQYF
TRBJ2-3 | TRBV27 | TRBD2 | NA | TGTGCCAGCCCAGTTTATCGGGGGGGGAACACAGATACGCAGTATTTT | CASPVYRGGNTDTQYF
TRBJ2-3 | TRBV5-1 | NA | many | TGCGCCAGCAGCCCAGACCCGGGTTGGACAGATACGCAGTATTTT | CASSPDPGWTDTQYF
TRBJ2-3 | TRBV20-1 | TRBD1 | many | TGCAGTGCTAGAGATCTGGTCGGGACAGGGGACACAGATACGCAGTATTTT | CSARDLVGTGDTDTQYF
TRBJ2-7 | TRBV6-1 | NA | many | TGTGCCAGCAGCTTCGTCCTGGACGGGCCGGGGGAGCAGTACTTC | CASSFVLDGPGEQYF
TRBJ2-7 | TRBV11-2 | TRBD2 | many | TGTGCCAGCAGCTTAGCGGGACTATACGAGCAGTACTTC | CASSLAGLYEQYF
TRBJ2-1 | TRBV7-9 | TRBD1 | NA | TGTGCCTTGGACAGGGACTCCTACAATGAGCAGTTCTTC | CALDRDSYNEQFF
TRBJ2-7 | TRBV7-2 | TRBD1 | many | TGTGCCAGCAGCCCGGGACAGGGGCAATACGAGCAGTACTTC | CASSPGQGQYEQYF
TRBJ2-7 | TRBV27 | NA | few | TGTGCCAGCAGTTTATTAAGCAGGGACGAGCAGTACTTC | CASSLLSRDEQYF
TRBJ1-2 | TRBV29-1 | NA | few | TGCAGCGTTGCTGCGAGCAGCCTAAGCCTTTATGGCTACACCTTC | CSVAASSLSLYGYTF
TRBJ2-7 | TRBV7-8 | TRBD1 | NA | TGTGCCAGCAGCTTAGGGGGGACAGGGGGCTTCTACGAGCAGTACTTC | CASSLGGTGGFYEQYF
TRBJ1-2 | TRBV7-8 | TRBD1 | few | TGTGCCAGCAGCTTAGAAGGGAGACAGGGCGGCTATGGCTACACCTTC | CASSLEGRQGGYGYTF
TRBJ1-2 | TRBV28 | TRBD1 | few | TGTGCCAGCAGTGCTCCGACAGGGTTGGACTATGGCTACACCTTC | CASSAPTGLDYGYTF
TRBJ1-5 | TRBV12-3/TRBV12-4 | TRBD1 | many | TGTGCCAGCAGTTTTGGAACAGGGGGCAAGAATCAGCCCCAGCATTTT | CASSFGTGGKNQPQHF
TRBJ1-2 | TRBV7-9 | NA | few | TGTGCCAGCAGCCCGGCGGGTGATGGCTACACCTTC | CASSPAGDGYTF
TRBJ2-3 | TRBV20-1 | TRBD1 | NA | TGCAGTGCTAGGCCTGGACAGGGAGACACAGATACGCAGTATTTT | CSARPGQGDTDTQYF
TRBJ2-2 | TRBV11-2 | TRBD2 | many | TGTGCCAGCAGTTCCCCGAAGGCTAGCGGGAACACCGGGGAGCTGTTTTTT | CASSSPKASGNTGELFF
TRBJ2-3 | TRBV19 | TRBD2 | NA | TGTGCCAGTAGTATGCCCGGGAGGGCCCCAGATACGCAGTATTTT | CASSMPGRAPDTQYF
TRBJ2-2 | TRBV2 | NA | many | TGTGCCAGCAGTGAGTTATTTGTGCACACCGGGGAGCTGTTTTTT | CASSELFVHTGELFF
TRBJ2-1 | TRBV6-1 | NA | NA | TGTGCCAGCAAGGGTGAGAGCGCGACGGACAATGAGCAGTTCTTC | CASKGESATDNEQFF
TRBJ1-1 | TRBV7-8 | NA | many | TGTGCCAGCAGCCCCAGAGGCGCAGGGACCATGAACACTGAAGCTTTCTTT | CASSPRGAGTMNTEAFF
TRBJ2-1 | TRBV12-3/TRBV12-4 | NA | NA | TGTGCCAGCAGTCTCCGGGACATTCCATACAATGAGCAGTTCTTC | CASSLRDIPYNEQFF
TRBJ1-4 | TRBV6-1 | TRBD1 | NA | TGTGCCAGCAGCAGGACAGGGGTCGATGAAAAACTGTTTTTT | CASSRTGVDEKLFF
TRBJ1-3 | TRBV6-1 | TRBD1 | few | TGTGCCAGCAGTGAAGGCGGACAGGGGAGGAACACCATATATTTT | CASSEGGQGRNTIYF
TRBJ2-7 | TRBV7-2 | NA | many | TGTGCCAGCAGCCACGCTGGGACCTACGAGCAGTACTTC | CASSHAGTYEQYF
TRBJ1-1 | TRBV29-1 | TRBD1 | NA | TGCAGCGTTGGGACAGGGCGGGCGATAGGCACTGAAGCTTTCTTT | CSVGTGRAIGTEAFF
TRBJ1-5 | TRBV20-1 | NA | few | TGCAGTGCCAGACCCTTGGGGGCAGCTAGCAATCAGCCCCAGCATTTT | CSARPLGAASNQPQHF
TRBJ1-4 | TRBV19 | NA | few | TGTGCCAGTACCCACAGCCTCGGGGATGAAAAACTGTTTTTT | CASTHSLGDEKLFF